The entry that follows covers one TCR beta chain sequence. Its antigen remains unidentified. Data came from immunoSEQ multiplex PCR; TCRdb stores just in-frame clones and leaves some out. The table records 55,000 to 65,000 clones, approximately 90% of them present only once. Between the trimmed V and J ends, which lost 5 bases and 4 bases, there was a span of 15 bases. Germline-derived CDR1 and CDR2 are LNHDA and SQIVND (reference sequence). This CDR3 comprises 15 residues. This entry comes from a study of OX40 agonist ivuxolimab in advanced cancers. Overall study results and limits: Partial responders at 0.1-3.0 mg/kg showed near-lowest clonal expansion. CD8+ T cells showed, on average, more clonal expansion than CD4+ cells. Low normalized T-cell clonal expansion was also seen in some nonresponders. At doses 0.1 to 3.0 mg/kg, CD4+ and CD8+ clones expanded.

This sample comprised CD4+ or CD8+ T cells sorted from blood, obtained in a trial of the OX40 agonist ivuxolimab. This receptor was identified in an adult with an advanced solid tumor such as melanoma, head and neck, liver or kidney cancer. The genes are TRBV19 and TRBJ1-3, with D possibly matching TRBD1 (5 bases). The CDR3 sequence: CASSPPPGSGNTIYF. Written as DNA, the CDR3 is TGTGCCAGTAGTCCCCCACCAGGGTCGGGAAACACCATATATTTT.